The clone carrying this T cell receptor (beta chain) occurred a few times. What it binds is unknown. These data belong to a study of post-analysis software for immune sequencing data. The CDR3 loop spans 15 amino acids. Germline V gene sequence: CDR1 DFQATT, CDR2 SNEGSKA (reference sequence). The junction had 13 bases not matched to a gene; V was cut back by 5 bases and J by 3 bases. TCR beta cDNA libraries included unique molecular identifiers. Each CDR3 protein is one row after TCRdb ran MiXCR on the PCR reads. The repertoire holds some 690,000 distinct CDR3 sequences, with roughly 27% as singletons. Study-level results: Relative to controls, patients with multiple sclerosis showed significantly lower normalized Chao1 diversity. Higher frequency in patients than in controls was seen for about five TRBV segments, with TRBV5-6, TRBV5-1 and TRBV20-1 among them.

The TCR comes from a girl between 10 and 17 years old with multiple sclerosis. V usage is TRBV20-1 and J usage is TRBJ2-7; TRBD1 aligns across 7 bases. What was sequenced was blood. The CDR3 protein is CSAPLGQTELYEQYF. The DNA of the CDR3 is TGCAGTGCTCCCCTGGGACAGACCGAACTCTACGAGCAGTACTTC.